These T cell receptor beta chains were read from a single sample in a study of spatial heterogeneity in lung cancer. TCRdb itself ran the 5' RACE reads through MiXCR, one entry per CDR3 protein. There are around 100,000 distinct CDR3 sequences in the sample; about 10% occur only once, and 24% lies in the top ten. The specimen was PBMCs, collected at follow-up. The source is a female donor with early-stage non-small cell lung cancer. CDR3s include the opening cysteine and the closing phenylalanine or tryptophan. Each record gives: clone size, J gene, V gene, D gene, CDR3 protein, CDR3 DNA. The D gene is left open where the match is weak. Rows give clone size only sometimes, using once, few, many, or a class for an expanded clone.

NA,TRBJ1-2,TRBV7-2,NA,CASRGQPYGYTF,TGTGCCAGCAGAGGACAGCCGTATGGCTACACCTTC
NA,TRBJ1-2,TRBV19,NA,CASSHGAFRNYGYTF,TGTGCCAGTAGTCATGGCGCCTTCAGAAACTATGGCTACACCTTC
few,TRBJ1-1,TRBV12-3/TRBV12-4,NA,CASSPDRFTEAFF,TGTGCCAGCAGCCCCGACAGGTTCACTGAAGCTTTCTTT
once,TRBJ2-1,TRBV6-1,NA,CANWGGHEQFF,TGTGCCAATTGGGGGGGGCATGAGCAGTTCTTC
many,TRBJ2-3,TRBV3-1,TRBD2,CASSQRAGTDTQYF,TGTGCCAGCAGCCAACGAGCGGGGACAGATACGCAGTATTTT
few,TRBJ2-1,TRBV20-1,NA,CSAIEASSAFYNEQFF,TGCAGTGCTATAGAGGCGTCTAGCGCTTTTTACAATGAGCAGTTCTTC
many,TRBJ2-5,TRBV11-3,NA,CASSLGRQQETQYF,TGTGCCAGCAGCTTAGGACGGCAGCAAGAGACCCAGTACTTC
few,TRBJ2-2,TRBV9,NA,CASSVAWRRSNTGELFF,TGTGCCAGCAGCGTAGCATGGCGGCGGTCCAACACCGGGGAGCTGTTTTTT
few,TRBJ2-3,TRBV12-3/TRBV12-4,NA,CASSLIAAFSTDTQYF,TGTGCCAGCAGTTTGATAGCGGCTTTTAGCACAGATACGCAGTATTTT
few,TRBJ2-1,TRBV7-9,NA,CASSFDTTKYNEQFF,TGTGCCAGCAGCTTCGACACCACCAAATACAATGAGCAGTTCTTC
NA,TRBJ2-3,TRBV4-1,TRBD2,CASRGTSGPIRGTETQYF,TGCGCCAGCAGAGGGACTAGCGGGCCTATAAGGGGCACAGAAACGCAGTATTTT
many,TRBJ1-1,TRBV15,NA,CATSRDWAAEAFF,TGTGCCACCAGCAGAGACTGGGCCGCTGAAGCTTTCTTT
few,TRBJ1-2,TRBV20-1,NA,CSARMLNYGYTF,TGCAGTGCACGGATGCTGAACTATGGCTACACCTTC
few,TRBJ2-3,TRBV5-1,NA,CASSYDYRDTQYF,TGCGCCAGCAGCTACGACTACCGGGATACGCAGTATTTT
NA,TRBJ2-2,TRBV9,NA,CASSVHPGQNTGELFF,TGTGCCAGCAGCGTCCACCCGGGGCAGAACACCGGGGAGCTGTTTTTT
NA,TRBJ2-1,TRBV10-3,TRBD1,CAISFSGTANNEQFF,TGTGCCATCAGTTTTTCCGGGACAGCAAACAATGAGCAGTTCTTC
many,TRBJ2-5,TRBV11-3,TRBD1,CASSITGTGGRETQYF,TGTGCCAGCAGCATTACCGGGACAGGGGGCCGTGAGACCCAGTACTTC
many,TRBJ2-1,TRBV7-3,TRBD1,CASSFTGQGIGEQFF,TGTGCCAGCAGCTTTACGGGACAGGGGATAGGTGAGCAGTTCTTC
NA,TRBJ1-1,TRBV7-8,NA,CASSLVLQGSTEAFF,TGTGCCAGCAGCTTAGTTCTTCAGGGCAGTACTGAAGCTTTCTTT
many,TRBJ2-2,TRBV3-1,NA,CASRQGSNTGELFF,TGTGCCAGCAGACAGGGATCGAACACCGGGGAGCTGTTTTTT
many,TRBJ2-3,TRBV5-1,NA,CASSLVSDTQYF,TGCGCCAGCAGCTTGGTGTCAGATACGCAGTATTTT
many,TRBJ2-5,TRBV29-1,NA,CSVDRGVRETQYF,TGCAGCGTTGACCGGGGCGTTAGGGAGACCCAGTACTTC
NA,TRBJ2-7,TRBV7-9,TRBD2,CASSRPSGPYEQYF,TGTGCCAGCAGCCGACCTAGCGGACCCTACGAGCAGTACTTC